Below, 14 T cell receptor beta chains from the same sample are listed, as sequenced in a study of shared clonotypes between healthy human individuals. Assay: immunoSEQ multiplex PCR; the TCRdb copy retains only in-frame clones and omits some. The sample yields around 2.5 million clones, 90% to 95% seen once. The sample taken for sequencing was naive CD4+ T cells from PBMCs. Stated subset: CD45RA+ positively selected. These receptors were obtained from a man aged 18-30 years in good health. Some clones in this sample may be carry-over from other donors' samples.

DNA of the CDR3: TGTGCCAGCAGCTTGGGACTAGCGGGAGGGCCAGGCAATGAGCAGTTCTTC. It encodes CASSLGLAGGPGNEQFF. This sequence joins TRBV5-6 and TRBJ2-1, with 14 positions matching TRBD2. V lost 0 bases and J lost 6; bases outside the gene matches: 5. Germline assignment: CDR1 SGHDT and CDR2 YYEEEE. The CDR3 length is 17 residues.

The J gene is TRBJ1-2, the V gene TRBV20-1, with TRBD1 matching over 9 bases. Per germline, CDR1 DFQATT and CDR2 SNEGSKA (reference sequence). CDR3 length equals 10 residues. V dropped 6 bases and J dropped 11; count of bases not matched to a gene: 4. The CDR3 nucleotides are TGCAGTGCACTCGACAGGGGGTACACCTTC. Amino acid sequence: CSALDRGYTF.

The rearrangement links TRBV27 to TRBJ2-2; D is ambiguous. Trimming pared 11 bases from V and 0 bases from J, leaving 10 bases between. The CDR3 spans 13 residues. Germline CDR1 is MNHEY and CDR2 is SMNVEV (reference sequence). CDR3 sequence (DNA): TGTGCCGCCATGGGCGCGAACACCGGGGAGCTGTTTTTT. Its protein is CAAMGANTGELFF.

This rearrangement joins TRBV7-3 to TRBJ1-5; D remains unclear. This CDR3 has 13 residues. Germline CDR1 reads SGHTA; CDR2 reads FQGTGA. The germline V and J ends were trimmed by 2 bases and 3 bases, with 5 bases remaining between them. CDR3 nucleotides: TGTGCCAGCAGCTTATATCCCAATCAGCCCCAGCATTTT. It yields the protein CASSLYPNQPQHF.

Here the CDR3 reads CASSEKGDRSSGANVLTF. DNA for the CDR3: TGTGCCAGCAGCGAAAAGGGGGACCGAAGCTCTGGGGCCAACGTCCTGACTTTC. The gene calls are TRBV9 and TRBJ2-6; D might be TRBD1 (6 bases). The germline V gene encodes CDR1 SGDLS and CDR2 YYNGEE. The V gene lost 3 bases and the J gene lost 0 bases, with 16 bases spanning the gap. The CDR3 extends over 18 amino acids.

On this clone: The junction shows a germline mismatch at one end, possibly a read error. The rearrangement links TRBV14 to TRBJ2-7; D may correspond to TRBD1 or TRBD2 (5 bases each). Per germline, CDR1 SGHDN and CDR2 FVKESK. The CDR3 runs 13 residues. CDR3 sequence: CASSQVGTAPMHF. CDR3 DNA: TGTGCCAGCAGCCAAGTAGGGACGGCCCCGATGCACTTC. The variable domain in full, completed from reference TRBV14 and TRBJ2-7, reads EAGVTQFPSHSVIEKGQTVTLRCDPISGHDNLYWYRRVMGKEIKFLLHFVKESKQDESGMPNNRFLAERTGGTYSTLKVQPAELEDSGVYFCASSQVGTAPMHFGPGTRLTVT.

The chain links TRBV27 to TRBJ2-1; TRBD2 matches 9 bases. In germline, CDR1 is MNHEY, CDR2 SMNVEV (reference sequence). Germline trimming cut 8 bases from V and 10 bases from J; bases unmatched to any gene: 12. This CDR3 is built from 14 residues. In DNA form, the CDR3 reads TGTGCCAGCCGACTCGCGGGAGGGTCGAAGGAGCAGTTCTTC. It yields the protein CASRLAGGSKEQFF.

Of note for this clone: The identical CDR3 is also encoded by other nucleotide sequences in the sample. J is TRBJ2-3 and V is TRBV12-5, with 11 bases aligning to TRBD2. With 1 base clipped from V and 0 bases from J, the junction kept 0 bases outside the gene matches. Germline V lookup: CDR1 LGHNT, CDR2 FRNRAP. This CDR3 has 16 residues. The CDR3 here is CASGLGLAGSTDTQYF. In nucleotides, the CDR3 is TGTGCTAGTGGTTTGGGACTAGCGGGAAGCACAGATACGCAGTATTTT.

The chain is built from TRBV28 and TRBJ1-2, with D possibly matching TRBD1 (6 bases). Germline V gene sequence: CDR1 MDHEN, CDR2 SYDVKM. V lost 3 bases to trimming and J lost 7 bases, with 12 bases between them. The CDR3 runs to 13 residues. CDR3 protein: CASSFPGAGGYTF. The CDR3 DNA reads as TGTGCCAGCAGTTTCCCGGGGGCTGGTGGCTACACCTTC.

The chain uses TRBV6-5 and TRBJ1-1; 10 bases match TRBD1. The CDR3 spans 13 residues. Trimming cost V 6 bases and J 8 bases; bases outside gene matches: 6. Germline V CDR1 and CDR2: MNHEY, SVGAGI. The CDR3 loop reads CASRSPGQGEAFF. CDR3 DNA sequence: TGTGCCAGCAGGTCTCCGGGACAGGGGGAAGCTTTCTTT.

The CDR3 bases are TGCGCCAGCAGCTCGGACGTCGTTAGCACAGATACGCAGTATTTT. Translating gives CASSSDVVSTDTQYF. The chain has TRBV5-1 and TRBJ2-3; D not resolved. V was cut by 3 bases and J by 0 bases, with 11 bases left in between. Germline V lookup: CDR1 SGHRS, CDR2 YFSETQ. This CDR3 region has 15 residues.

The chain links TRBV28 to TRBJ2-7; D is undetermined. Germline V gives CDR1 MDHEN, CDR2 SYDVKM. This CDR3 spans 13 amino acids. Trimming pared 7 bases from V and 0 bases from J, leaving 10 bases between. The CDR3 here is CASINRNSYEQYF. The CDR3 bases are TGTGCCAGCATCAACAGAAACTCCTACGAGCAGTACTTC.

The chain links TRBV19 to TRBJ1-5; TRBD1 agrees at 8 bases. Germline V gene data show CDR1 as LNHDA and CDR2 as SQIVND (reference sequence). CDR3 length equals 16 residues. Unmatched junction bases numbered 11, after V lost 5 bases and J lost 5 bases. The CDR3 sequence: CASSLAAGGTDQPQHF. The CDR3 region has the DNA TGTGCCAGTAGTTTGGCGGCAGGGGGCACGGATCAGCCCCAGCATTTT.

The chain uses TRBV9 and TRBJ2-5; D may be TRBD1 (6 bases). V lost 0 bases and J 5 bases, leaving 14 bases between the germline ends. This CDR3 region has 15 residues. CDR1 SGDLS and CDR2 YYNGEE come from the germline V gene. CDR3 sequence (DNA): TGTGCCAGCAGCGTAGCTACAGGGTCGAGGGAGACCCAGTACTTC. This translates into CASSVATGSRETQYF.